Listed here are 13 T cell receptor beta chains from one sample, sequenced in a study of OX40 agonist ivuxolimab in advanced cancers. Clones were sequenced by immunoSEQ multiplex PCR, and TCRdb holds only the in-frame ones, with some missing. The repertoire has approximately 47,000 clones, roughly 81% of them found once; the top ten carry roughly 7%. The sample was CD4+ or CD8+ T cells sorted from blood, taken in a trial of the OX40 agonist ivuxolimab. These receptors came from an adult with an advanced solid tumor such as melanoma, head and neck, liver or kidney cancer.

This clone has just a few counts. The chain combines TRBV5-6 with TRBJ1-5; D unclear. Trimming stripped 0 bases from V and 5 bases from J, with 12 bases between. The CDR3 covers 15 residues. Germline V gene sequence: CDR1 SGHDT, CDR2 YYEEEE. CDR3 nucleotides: TGTGCCAGCAGCTTGGGACACCTGAGGGATCAGCCCCAGCATTTT. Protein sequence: CASSLGHLRDQPQHF. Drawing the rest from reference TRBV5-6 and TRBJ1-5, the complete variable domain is DAGVTQSPTHLIKTRGQQVTLRCSPKSGHDTVSWYQQALGQGPQFIFQYYEEEERQRGNFPDRFSGHQFPNYSSELNVNALLLGDSALYLCASSLGHLRDQPQHFGDGTRLSIL.

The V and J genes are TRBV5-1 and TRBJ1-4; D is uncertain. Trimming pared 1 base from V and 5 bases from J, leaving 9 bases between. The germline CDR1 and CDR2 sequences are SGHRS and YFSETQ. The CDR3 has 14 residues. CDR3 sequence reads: CASSLLGLNEKLFF. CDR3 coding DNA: TGCGCCAGCAGCTTGCTCGGCTTGAATGAAAAACTGTTTTTT.

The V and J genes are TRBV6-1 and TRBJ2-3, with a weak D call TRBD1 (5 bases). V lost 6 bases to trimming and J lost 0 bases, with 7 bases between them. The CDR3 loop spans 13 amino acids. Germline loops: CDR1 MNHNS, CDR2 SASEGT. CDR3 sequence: CASRGPSTDTQYF. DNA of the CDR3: TGTGCCAGCAGGGGGCCTAGCACAGATACGCAGTATTTT.

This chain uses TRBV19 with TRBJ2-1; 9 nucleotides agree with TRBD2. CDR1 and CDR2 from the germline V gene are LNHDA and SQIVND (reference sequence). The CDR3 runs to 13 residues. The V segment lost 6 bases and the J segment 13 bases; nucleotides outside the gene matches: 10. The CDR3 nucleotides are TGTGCCAGTAGCCCGACTAGCGGCGTCTCCCAGTTCTTC. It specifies CASSPTSGVSQFF.

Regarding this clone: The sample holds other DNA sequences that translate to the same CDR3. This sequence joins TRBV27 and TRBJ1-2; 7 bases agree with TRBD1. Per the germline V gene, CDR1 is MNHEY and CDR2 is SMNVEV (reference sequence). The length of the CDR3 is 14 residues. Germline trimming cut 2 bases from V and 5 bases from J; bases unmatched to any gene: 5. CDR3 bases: TGTGCCAGCAGTTTAGGGGGACAGCCTTATGGCTACACCTTC. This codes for CASSLGGQPYGYTF.

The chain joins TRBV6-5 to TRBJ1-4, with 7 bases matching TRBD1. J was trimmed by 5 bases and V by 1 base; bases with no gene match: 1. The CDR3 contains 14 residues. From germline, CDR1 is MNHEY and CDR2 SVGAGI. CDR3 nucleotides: TGTGCCAGCAGTTACTGGACAGGCAATGAAAAACTGTTTTTT. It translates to CASSYWTGNEKLFF.

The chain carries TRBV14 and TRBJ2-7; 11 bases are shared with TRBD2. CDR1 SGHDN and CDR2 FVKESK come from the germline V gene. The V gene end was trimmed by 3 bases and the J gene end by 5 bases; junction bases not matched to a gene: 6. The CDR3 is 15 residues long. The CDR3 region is CASSQGLADTHEQYF. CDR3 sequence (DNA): TGTGCCAGCAGCCAGGGACTAGCGGACACCCACGAGCAGTACTTC.

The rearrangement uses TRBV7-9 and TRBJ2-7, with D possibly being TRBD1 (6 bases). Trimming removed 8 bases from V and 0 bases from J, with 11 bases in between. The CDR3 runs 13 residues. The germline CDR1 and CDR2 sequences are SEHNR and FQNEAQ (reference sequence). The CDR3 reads CASRLGASYEQYF. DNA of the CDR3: TGTGCCAGCCGATTGGGGGCCTCCTACGAGCAGTACTTC.

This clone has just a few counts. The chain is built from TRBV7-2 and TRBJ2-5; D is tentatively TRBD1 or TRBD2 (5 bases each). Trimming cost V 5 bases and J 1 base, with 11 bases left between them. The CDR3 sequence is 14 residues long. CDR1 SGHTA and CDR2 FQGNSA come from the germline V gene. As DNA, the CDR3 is TGTGCCAGCAGCATGCCCGGGACCCAAGAGACCCAGTACTTC. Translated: CASSMPGTQETQYF.

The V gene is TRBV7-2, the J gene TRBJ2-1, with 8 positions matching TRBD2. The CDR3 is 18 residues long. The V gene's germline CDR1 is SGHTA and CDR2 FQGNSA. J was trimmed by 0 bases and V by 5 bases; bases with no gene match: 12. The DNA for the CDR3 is TGTGCCAGCAGCCGAGGGACTAGTTACCTCAGCTCCTACAATGAGCAGTTCTTC. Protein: CASSRGTSYLSSYNEQFF.

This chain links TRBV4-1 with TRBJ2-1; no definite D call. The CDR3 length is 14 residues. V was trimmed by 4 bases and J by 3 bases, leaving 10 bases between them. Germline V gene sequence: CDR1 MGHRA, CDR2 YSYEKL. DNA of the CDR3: TGCGCCAGCAGCCCGCTAGGGTTCTACAATGAGCAGTTCTTC. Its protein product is CASSPLGFYNEQFF.

The CDR3 DNA reads TGTGCCATCAGTGAGGGACTAGCGGGAGATCCCGGGGAGCTGTTTTTT. Translated: CAISEGLAGDPGELFF. The genes are TRBV10-3 and TRBJ2-2; 13 bases are a match to TRBD2. CDR1 is ENHRY and CDR2 is SYGVKD in the germline V gene. The CDR3 extends over 16 amino acids. J gave up 6 bases and V 2 bases, and 3 bases lay outside the gene matches.

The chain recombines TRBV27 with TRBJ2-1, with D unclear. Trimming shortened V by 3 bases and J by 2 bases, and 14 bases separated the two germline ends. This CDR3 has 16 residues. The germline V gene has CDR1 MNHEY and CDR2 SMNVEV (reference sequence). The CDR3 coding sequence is TGTGCCAGCAGTTTCCCAGGACCTCTTGCCTACAATGAGCAGTTCTTC. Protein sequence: CASSFPGPLAYNEQFF.